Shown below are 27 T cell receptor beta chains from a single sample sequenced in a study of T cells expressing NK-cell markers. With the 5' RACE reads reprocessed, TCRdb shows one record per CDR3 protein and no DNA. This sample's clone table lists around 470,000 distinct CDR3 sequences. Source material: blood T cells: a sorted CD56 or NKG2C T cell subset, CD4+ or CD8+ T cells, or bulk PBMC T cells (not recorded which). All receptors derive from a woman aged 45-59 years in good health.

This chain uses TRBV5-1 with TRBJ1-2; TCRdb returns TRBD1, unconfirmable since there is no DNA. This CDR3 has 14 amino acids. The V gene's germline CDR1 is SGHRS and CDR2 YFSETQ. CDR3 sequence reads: CASSLKGQVDGYTF.

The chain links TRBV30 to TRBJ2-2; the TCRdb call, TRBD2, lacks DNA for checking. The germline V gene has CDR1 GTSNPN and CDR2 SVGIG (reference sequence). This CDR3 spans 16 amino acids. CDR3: CAFRRVAGASPGELFF.

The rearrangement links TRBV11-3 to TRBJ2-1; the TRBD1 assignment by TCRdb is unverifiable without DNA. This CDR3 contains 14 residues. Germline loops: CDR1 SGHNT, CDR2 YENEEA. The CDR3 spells CASSSRQGAAEQFF. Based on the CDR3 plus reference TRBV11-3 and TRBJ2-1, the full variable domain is EAGVVQSPRYKIIEKKQPVAFWCNPISGHNTLYWYLQNLGQGPELLIRYENEEAVDDSQLPKDRFSAERLKGVDSTLKIQPAELGDSAVYLCASSSRQGAAEQFFGPGTRLTVL.

The CDR3 loop is CASSLTGSPLHF. The V call is TRBV12-3 or TRBV12-4, the J call TRBJ1-6. This CDR3 region has 12 residues.

CDR3 loop: CASSQVVGRSEAFF. The chain recombines TRBV14 with TRBJ1-1. There are 14 residues in the CDR3. Per the germline V gene, CDR1 is SGHDN and CDR2 is FVKESK.

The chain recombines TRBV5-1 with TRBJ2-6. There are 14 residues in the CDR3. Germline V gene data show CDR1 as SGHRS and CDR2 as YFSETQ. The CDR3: CASSPPKGTNVLTF.

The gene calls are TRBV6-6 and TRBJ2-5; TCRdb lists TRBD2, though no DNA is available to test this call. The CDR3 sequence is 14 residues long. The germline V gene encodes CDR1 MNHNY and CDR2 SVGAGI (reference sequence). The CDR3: CASRTTADVETQYF.

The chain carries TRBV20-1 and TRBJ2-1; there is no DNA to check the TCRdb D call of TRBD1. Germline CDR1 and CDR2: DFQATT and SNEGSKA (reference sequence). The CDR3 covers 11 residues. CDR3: CSGQGSDEQFF.

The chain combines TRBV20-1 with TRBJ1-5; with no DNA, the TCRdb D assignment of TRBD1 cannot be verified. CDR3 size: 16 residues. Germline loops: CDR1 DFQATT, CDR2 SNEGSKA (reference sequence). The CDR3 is CSARDRGVGNNQPQHF.

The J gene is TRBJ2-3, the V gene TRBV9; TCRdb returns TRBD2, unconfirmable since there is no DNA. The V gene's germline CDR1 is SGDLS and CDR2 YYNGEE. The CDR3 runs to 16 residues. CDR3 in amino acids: CASSARGGTNRDTQYF.

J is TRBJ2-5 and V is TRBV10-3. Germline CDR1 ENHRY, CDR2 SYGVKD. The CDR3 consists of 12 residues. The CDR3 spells CAISGLDETQYF.

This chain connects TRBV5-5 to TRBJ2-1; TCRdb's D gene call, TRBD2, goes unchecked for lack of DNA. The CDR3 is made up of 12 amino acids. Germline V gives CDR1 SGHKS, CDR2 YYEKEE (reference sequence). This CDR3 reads CASSRTTLEQFF.

The CDR3 loop is CSSLRGQDTQYF. The V gene is TRBV29-1, the J gene TRBJ2-3. This CDR3 has 12 residues. Looked up from germline, CDR1 is SQVTM and CDR2 is ANQGSEA.

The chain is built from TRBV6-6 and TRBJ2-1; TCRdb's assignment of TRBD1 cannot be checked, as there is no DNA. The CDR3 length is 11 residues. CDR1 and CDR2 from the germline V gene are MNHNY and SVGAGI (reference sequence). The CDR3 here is CASSVGGTGVF.

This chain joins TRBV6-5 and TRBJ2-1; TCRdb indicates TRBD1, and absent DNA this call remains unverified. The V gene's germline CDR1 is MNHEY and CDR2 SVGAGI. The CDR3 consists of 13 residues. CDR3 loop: CASSYFQGNEQFF.

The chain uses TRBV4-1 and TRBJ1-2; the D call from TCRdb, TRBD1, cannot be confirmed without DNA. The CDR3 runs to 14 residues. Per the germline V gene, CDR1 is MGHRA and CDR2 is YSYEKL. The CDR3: CASSPGQGNYGYTF.

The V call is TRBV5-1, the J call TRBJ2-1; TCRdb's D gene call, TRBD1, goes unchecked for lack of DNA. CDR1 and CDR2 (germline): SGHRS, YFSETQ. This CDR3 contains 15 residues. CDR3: CASSLVGTYPNEQFF.

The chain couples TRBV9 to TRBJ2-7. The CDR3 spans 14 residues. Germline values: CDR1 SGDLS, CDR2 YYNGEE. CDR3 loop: CASSVGASVYEQYF.

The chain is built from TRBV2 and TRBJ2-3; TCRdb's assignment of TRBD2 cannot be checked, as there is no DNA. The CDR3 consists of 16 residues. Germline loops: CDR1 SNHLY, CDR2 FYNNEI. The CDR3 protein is CASSAASGYSTDTQYF.

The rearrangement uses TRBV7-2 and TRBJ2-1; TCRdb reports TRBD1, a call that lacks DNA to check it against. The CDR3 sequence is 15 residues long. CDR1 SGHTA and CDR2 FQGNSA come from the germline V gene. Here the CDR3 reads CASSRDRGKFNEQFF.

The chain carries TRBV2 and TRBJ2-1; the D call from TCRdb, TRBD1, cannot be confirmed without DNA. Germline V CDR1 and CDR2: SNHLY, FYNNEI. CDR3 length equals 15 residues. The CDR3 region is CASSSDRNMYNEQFF.

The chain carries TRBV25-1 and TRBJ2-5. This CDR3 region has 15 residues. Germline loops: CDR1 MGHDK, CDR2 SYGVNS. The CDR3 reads CASSAIGSTQETQYF.

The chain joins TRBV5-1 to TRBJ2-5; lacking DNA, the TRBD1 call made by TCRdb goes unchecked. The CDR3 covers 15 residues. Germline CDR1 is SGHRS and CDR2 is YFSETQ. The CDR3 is CASSLQQGATKTQYF. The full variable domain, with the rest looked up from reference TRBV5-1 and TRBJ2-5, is KAGVTQTPRYLIKTRGQQVTLSCSPISGHRSVSWYQQTPGQGLQFLFEYFSETQRNKGNFPGRFSGRQFSNSRSEMNVSTLELGDSALYLCASSLQQGATKTQYFGPGTRLLVL.

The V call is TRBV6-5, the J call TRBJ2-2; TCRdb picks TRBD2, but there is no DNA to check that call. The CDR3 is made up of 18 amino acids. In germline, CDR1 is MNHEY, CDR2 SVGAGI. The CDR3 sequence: CASSYSSLLGGDTGELFF.

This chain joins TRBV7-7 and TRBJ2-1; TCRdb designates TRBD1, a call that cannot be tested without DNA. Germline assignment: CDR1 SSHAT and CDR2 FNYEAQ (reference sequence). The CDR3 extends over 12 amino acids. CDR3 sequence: CASSLGDGEQFF.

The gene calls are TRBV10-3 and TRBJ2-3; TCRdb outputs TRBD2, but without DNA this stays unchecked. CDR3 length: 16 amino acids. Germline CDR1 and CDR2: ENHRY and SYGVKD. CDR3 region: CAIMGGLAGGADTQYF.

The CDR3 sequence is CASSYYAPGLAGQPNEQFF. The chain recombines TRBV6-5 with TRBJ2-1; TCRdb lists TRBD2, though no DNA is available to test this call. Per germline, CDR1 MNHEY and CDR2 SVGAGI. The CDR3 spans 19 residues.